Ten or more counts support the clone carrying this T cell receptor (beta chain). The antigen is not known. This may come from a read error, since a much larger clone is one base off. This specimen belongs to a study of metastatic and nonmetastatic thyroid tumors. Looking at the study overall: Repertoires from malignant and benign thyroid patients were compared across blood and tumor or nodule tissue.

Thyroid surgery was performed in patients who had received no treatment beforehand. The CDR3 sequence is 15 residues long. CDR1 MNHNS and CDR2 SASEGT come from the germline V gene. General observations from the study: Versus benign nodules, malignant thyroid tumors reportedly had significantly higher TCR beta diversity, in blood and tumor.

Per the study methods: Researchers built a distant-metastasis classifier for papillary thyroid cancer that drew on CDR3 differences across clinicopathological groups. TCRdb re-processed the PCR reads through MiXCR. What appears here as the V and J calls and clone size reflects TCRdb's work, not the paper's. The sample has some 25,000 clones, 15% seen once. V is TRBV6-1 and J is TRBJ2-7, with D perhaps being TRBD1 or TRBD2 (5 bases each). The material sequenced was blood. This TCR was sampled from a female donor with papillary thyroid cancer or a benign thyroid nodule (not recorded which). Some clones in this sample may be carry-over from other donors' samples. The CDR3 DNA follows: TGTGCCAGCAGGTTCAGGGAGCCCTCTTCCTACGAGCAGTGCTTC. Its translation: CASRFREPSSYEQCF.